This entry lists 17 T cell receptor beta chains sequenced from one sample in a study of shared clonotypes between healthy human individuals. TCRdb's copy holds only in-frame clones and misses some; the assay was immunoSEQ multiplex PCR. The sample consists of about 360,000 clones, 73% of them appearing once. The sequenced sample was memory CD4+ T cells sorted from blood. Regarding subset: CD45RA-negative fraction. The source is a man aged 30-40 years in good health.

In this sample, this clone turned up a few times. The V gene is TRBV13, the J gene TRBJ2-1; 12 bases match TRBD2. There are 15 residues in the CDR3. Unmatched junction bases numbered 3, after V lost 5 bases and J lost 4 bases. CDR1 and CDR2 (germline): PRHDT, FYEKMQ (reference sequence). The DNA for the CDR3 is TGTGCCAGCAGCCCGACTAGCGGGAGATACAATGAGCAGTTCTTC. Translating gives CASSPTSGRYNEQFF.

The chain links TRBV9 to TRBJ1-2; the D gene is possibly TRBD1 (5 bases). The germline V gene encodes CDR1 SGDLS and CDR2 YYNGEE. The CDR3 has 15 amino acids. The ends were cut back, 4 bases at V and 3 bases at J, with 16 bases in the middle. The CDR3 nucleotides read TGTGCCAGCAGCCCCCGAGTCGGGGGGTACTATGGCTACACCTTC. Amino acids: CASSPRVGGYYGYTF.

This clone was observed a few times. The chain recombines TRBV5-1 with TRBJ2-1; the match to TRBD2 covers 9 bases. The V segment lost 4 bases and the J segment 5 bases; nucleotides outside the gene matches: 7. The CDR3 sequence is 15 residues long. Germline values: CDR1 SGHRS, CDR2 YFSETQ. The CDR3 DNA reads as TGCGCCAGCAGCCAAGTGCGGGAGGGCGACAATGAGCAGTTCTTC. Its translation: CASSQVREGDNEQFF.

A note on this clone: A much larger clone differs by one base, so this may be a read error. The chain carries TRBV4-3 and TRBJ2-1; 7 nucleotides line up with TRBD1. The CDR3 spans 13 residues. Trimming removed 0 bases from V and 10 bases from J; junction bases left unmatched: 3. Per the germline V gene, CDR1 is LGHNA and CDR2 is YSLEER. The CDR3 here is CASSQDRGQEQFF. The DNA of the CDR3 is TGCGCCAGCAGCCAAGATCGGGGACAGGAGCAGTTCTTC.

This clone was detected a few times. The rearrangement links TRBV29-1 to TRBJ1-1; tentatively, D is TRBD1 (6 bases). Germline-derived CDR1 and CDR2 are SQVTM and ANQGSEA. V shed 6 bases and J shed 7 bases, with 27 bases lying between them. CDR3 length: 16 residues. DNA for the CDR3: TGCAGCGTCTCGGGACACAAGGAAGGTGGGGCAAGTGAAGCTTTCTTT. Its protein product is CSVSGHKEGGASEAFF. Full variable domain (outside the CDR3, taken from reference TRBV29-1 and TRBJ1-1): SAVISQKPSRDICQRGTSLTIQCQVDSQVTMMFWYRQQPGQSLTLIATANQGSEATYESGFVIDKFPISRPNLTFSTLTVSNMSPEDSSIYLCSVSGHKEGGASEAFFGQGTRLTVV.

The gene calls are TRBV18 and TRBJ1-2; TRBD1 matches at 7 bases. The ends lost 4 bases at V and 5 bases at J; junction bases unmatched: 4. CDR1 KGHSH and CDR2 LQKENI come from the germline V gene. CDR3 length: 13 residues. Here the CDR3 reads CASSQGGQYGYTF. The CDR3 nucleotides read TGTGCCAGCTCACAAGGGGGCCAGTATGGCTACACCTTC.

The V and J genes are TRBV19 and TRBJ2-3; tentative D call: TRBD2 (5 bases). Germline CDR1 reads LNHDA; CDR2 reads SQIVND (reference sequence). V was trimmed by 6 bases and J by 0 bases, leaving 16 bases between them. There are 16 residues in the CDR3. The CDR3 DNA follows: TGTGCCAGTAGGAGAGGAGGATTCGCTAGCACAGATACGCAGTATTTT. Its translation: CASRRGGFASTDTQYF. Filled out from reference TRBV19 and TRBJ2-3, the complete variable domain reads DGGITQSPKYLFRKEGQNVTLSCEQNLNHDAMYWYRQDPGQGLRLIYYSQIVNDFQKGDIAEGYSVSREKKESFPLTVTSAQKNPTAFYLCASRRGGFASTDTQYFGPGTRLTVL.

A single count supports this clone. J is TRBJ2-7 and V is TRBV30; D unclear. This CDR3 comprises 13 residues. Germline assignment: CDR1 GTSNPN and CDR2 SVGIG (reference sequence). V lost 1 base, J lost 1 base, and 8 bases lay in between. As DNA, the CDR3 is TGTGCCTGGAGTGGTGGTATTTCCTACGAGCAGTACTTC. Its protein is CAWSGGISYEQYF.

The V call is TRBV28, the J call TRBJ2-7, with D possibly TRBD1 on 6 matching bases. This CDR3 has 15 residues. Germline CDR1 and CDR2: MDHEN and SYDVKM. Between the trimmed V and J ends, which lost 4 bases and 5 bases, there was a span of 18 bases. This chain's CDR3 is CASSSEQGYGHEQYF. CDR3 in DNA: TGTGCCAGCAGTTCAGAACAGGGTTACGGGCACGAGCAGTACTTC. The entire variable domain, with the rest obtained from reference TRBV28 and TRBJ2-7, is as follows: DVKVTQSSRYLVKRTGEKVFLECVQDMDHENMFWYRQDPGLGLRLIYFSYDVKMKEKGDIPEGYSVSREKKERFSLILESASTNQTSMYLCASSSEQGYGHEQYFGPGTRLTVT.

The V and J genes are TRBV11-3 and TRBJ2-1; D is possibly TRBD2 (5 bases). The CDR3 has 13 amino acids. Deletions cut 5 bases from V and 8 bases from J, with 13 bases between. Germline CDR1 and CDR2: SGHNT and YENEEA. The CDR3 is CASSPRPGDEQFF. The CDR3 nucleotides are TGTGCCAGCAGCCCTCGACCCGGGGATGAGCAGTTCTTC.

The chain carries TRBV6-6 and TRBJ1-2; D possibly corresponds to TRBD1 (5 bases). The ends were cut back, 5 bases at V and 13 bases at J, with 14 bases in the middle. Germline values: CDR1 MNHNY, CDR2 SVGAGI (reference sequence). There are 11 residues in the CDR3. The CDR3 DNA reads as TGTGCCAGCAGTGGGGCCGGACGGCCCACCTTC. This codes for CASSGAGRPTF.

V gene TRBV28 combines with J gene TRBJ1-2; tentatively, D is TRBD1 (5 bases). V lost 3 bases and J 3 bases, leaving 8 bases between the germline ends. CDR3 size: 13 residues. Germline V gene data show CDR1 as MDHEN and CDR2 as SYDVKM. The CDR3 loop reads CASSFMGDYGYTF. CDR3 nucleotides: TGTGCCAGCAGTTTTATGGGGGACTATGGCTACACCTTC.

V is TRBV27 and J is TRBJ2-1; 11 bases line up with TRBD1. With 5 bases clipped from V and 10 bases from J, the junction kept 10 bases outside the gene matches. The V gene's germline CDR1 is MNHEY and CDR2 SMNVEV (reference sequence). This CDR3 has 15 amino acids. The CDR3 DNA reads TGTGCCAGCAGTCTACTGGACAGGGGGCGCAGAGAGCAGTTCTTC. Translating gives CASSLLDRGRREQFF.

This clone was seen only once. This chain uses TRBV23-1 with TRBJ1-5, with D uncertain. TRBV23-1 is given ORF status, its function remaining uncertain. V lost 3 bases, J lost 7 bases, and 13 bases lay in between. This CDR3 is built from 14 residues. The DNA of the CDR3 is TGCGCCAGCAGTCATCCTTCGCTCCGACAGCCCCAGCATTTT. It translates to CASSHPSLRQPQHF.

The V and J genes are TRBV4-3 and TRBJ2-3; 10 bases agree with TRBD2. V was clipped by 1 base and J by 5 bases; unmatched bases: 21. The CDR3 contains 21 residues. CDR1 and CDR2 from the germline V gene are LGHNA and YSLEER. For the CDR3, the DNA is TGCGCCAGCAGCCAAGTCCACCCCGGGGTAGCGGGAGGCGTGGGTGGAGATACGCAGTATTTT. Protein sequence: CASSQVHPGVAGGVGGDTQYF.

The V and J genes are TRBV28 and TRBJ1-5, with D maybe TRBD1 (5 bases). The germline V gene has CDR1 MDHEN and CDR2 SYDVKM. The V and J ends lost 6 bases and 6 bases respectively, with 15 bases between them. This CDR3 region has 14 residues. The CDR3 loop reads CASRWALGAQPQHF. The CDR3 DNA is TGTGCCAGCAGATGGGCTCTTGGGGCTCAGCCCCAGCATTTT. Together with reference TRBV28 and TRBJ1-5, the CDR3 gives the full variable domain: DVKVTQSSRYLVKRTGEKVFLECVQDMDHENMFWYRQDPGLGLRLIYFSYDVKMKEKGDIPEGYSVSREKKERFSLILESASTNQTSMYLCASRWALGAQPQHFGDGTRLSIL.

J is TRBJ2-7 and V is TRBV19; D remains ambiguous. Germline-derived CDR1 and CDR2 are LNHDA and SQIVND (reference sequence). V was shortened by 1 base and J by 3 bases, with 10 bases between the two germline ends. The CDR3 length is 14 residues. DNA for the CDR3: TGTGCCAGTAGTATAGGCGTAGAAAACTACGAGCAGTACTTC. Its translation is CASSIGVENYEQYF.